Presented here are 18 T cell receptor beta chains from one specimen sequenced in a study of OX40 agonist ivuxolimab in advanced cancers. Method: immunoSEQ multiplex PCR; TCRdb's copy keeps in-frame clones and lacks some. The profile covers roughly 56,000 clones, with approximately 88% appearing a single time and 0.77% taken by the ten largest. Material: CD4+ or CD8+ T cells sorted from blood, obtained in a trial of the OX40 agonist ivuxolimab. The receptors shown here come from an adult with an advanced solid tumor such as melanoma, head and neck, liver or kidney cancer.

This chain connects TRBV11-2 to TRBJ2-7; D is possibly TRBD2 (5 bases). V lost 5 bases and J lost 4, with 21 bases in between. CDR3 length equals 16 residues. In germline, CDR1 is SGHAT, CDR2 FQNNGV. This chain's CDR3 is CASSPQMGSPGYEQYF. In DNA form, the CDR3 reads TGTGCCAGCAGCCCGCAAATGGGAAGTCCGGGATACGAGCAGTACTTC.

The V call is TRBV6-1, the J call TRBJ2-3, with D tentatively TRBD2 (7 bases). Trimming removed 2 bases from V and 2 bases from J, with 14 bases in between. This CDR3 is built from 16 residues. The germline gives CDR1 MNHNS, CDR2 SASEGT. In nucleotides, the CDR3 is TGTGCCAGCAGTGAAATGGGGGGGCCCACCACAGATACGCAGTATTTT. Translation: CASSEMGGPTTDTQYF.

This rearrangement joins TRBV6-5 to TRBJ1-1, with D possibly TRBD1 on 5 matching bases. Germline assignment: CDR1 MNHEY and CDR2 SVGAGI. V was cut by 0 bases and J by 11 bases, with 13 bases left in between. CDR3 size: 13 residues. The CDR3 here is CASSYSGTERAFF. The CDR3 bases are TGTGCCAGCAGTTACTCCGGGACCGAACGCGCTTTCTTT.

V gene TRBV15 combines with J gene TRBJ2-7; no definite D call. V lost 0 bases, J lost 0 bases, and 6 bases lay in between. The CDR3 loop spans 14 amino acids. Germline assignment: CDR1 LNHNV and CDR2 YYDKDF (reference sequence). This CDR3 is CATSREVRSYEQYF. The CDR3 nucleotides read TGTGCCACCAGCAGAGAAGTTCGCTCCTACGAGCAGTACTTC.

This chain joins TRBV19 and TRBJ2-2, with 13 bases lining up with TRBD2. J was trimmed by 1 base and V by 1 base; bases with no gene match: 6. The V gene's germline CDR1 is LNHDA and CDR2 SQIVND (reference sequence). The CDR3 contains 19 residues. In DNA, the CDR3 is TGTGCCAGTAGTATAGGTAGACTAGCGGGAGGACTGAACACCGGGGAGCTGTTTTTT. Translation: CASSIGRLAGGLNTGELFF.

The rearrangement links TRBV6-5 to TRBJ1-3; D might be TRBD1 (6 bases). This CDR3 is 15 amino acids long. Germline V gene sequence: CDR1 MNHEY, CDR2 SVGAGI. V gave up 6 bases and J gave up 0 bases, with 12 bases separating them. The DNA for the CDR3 is TGTGCCAGCAGCACGGACAGTTTCTCTGGAAACACCATATATTTT. It yields the protein CASSTDSFSGNTIYF.

The J gene is TRBJ1-3, the V gene TRBV27, with TRBD1 as a possible D gene (6 bases). Germline CDR1 is MNHEY and CDR2 is SMNVEV (reference sequence). The CDR3 has 15 amino acids. V lost 2 bases, J lost 0 bases, and 8 bases lay in between. DNA for the CDR3: TGTGCCAGCAGTTTAGGGGGGCACTCTGGAAACACCATATATTTT. This gives the protein CASSLGGHSGNTIYF.

The chain joins TRBV29-1 to TRBJ1-1; no reliable D call. V was cut by 2 bases and J by 1 base, with 8 bases left in between. This CDR3 is built from 13 residues. Germline loops: CDR1 SQVTM, CDR2 ANQGSEA. The CDR3 loop is CSVENTANTEAFF. As DNA, the CDR3 is TGCAGCGTTGAAAACACAGCGAACACTGAAGCTTTCTTT.

J is TRBJ1-5 and V is TRBV2; TRBD1 agrees at 8 bases. The J segment lost 5 bases and the V segment lost 3 bases, leaving 6 bases of the junction unmatched. From germline, CDR1 is SNHLY and CDR2 FYNNEI. The CDR3 is 15 amino acids. The DNA of the CDR3 is TGTGCCAGCAGTGACTACAGGGGGGGCTATCAGCCCCAGCATTTT. Amino acid sequence: CASSDYRGGYQPQHF.

The V call is TRBV18, the J call TRBJ2-3, with D possibly TRBD1 on 6 matching bases. Trimming removed 7 bases at V and 6 bases at J, with 17 bases between. This CDR3 contains 14 residues. The germline V gene has CDR1 KGHSH and CDR2 LQKENI. The CDR3 bases are TGTGCCAGCTTACGACAGGTGGAGAGGGATACGCAGTATTTT. Protein sequence: CASLRQVERDTQYF.

V is TRBV29-1 and J is TRBJ1-1; D not certain. The CDR3 totals 11 residues. The V end lost 2 bases, the J end lost 10 bases, and 11 bases lay between the germline ends. CDR1 and CDR2 (germline): SQVTM, ANQGSEA. CDR3 in amino acids: CSVEKVRVAFF. CDR3 DNA: TGCAGCGTTGAAAAGGTCAGAGTAGCTTTCTTT.

The rearrangement joins TRBV18 to TRBJ1-2, with a tentative D call TRBD1 (6 bases). This CDR3 is built from 13 residues. Germline loops: CDR1 KGHSH, CDR2 LQKENI. Trimming left V 6 bases short and J 5 bases short, with 13 bases between. The CDR3 loop reads CASSRQAEYGYTF. The DNA for the CDR3 is TGTGCCAGCTCGCGACAGGCCGAGTATGGCTACACCTTC. Based on the CDR3 plus reference TRBV18 and TRBJ1-2, the full variable domain is NAGVMQNPRHLVRRRGQEARLRCSPMKGHSHVYWYRQLPEEGLKFMVYLQKENIIDESGMPKERFSAEFPKEGPSILRIQQVVRGDSAAYFCASSRQAEYGYTFGSGTRLTVV.

The V and J genes are TRBV2 and TRBJ1-2, with TRBD1 identical over 7 bases. CDR1 is SNHLY, CDR2 FYNNEI, per germline. The V gene end was trimmed by 4 bases and the J gene end by 2 bases; junction bases not matched to a gene: 1. The CDR3 consists of 13 residues. Here the CDR3 reads CASSVTGNYGYTF. The CDR3, as DNA: TGTGCCAGCAGTGTGACAGGGAACTATGGCTACACCTTC.

The V gene is TRBV14, the J gene TRBJ2-3; 7 bases match TRBD2. V was pared by 1 base and J by 1 base, with 5 bases of the junction left unmatched. This CDR3 contains 16 residues. From germline, CDR1 is SGHDN and CDR2 FVKESK. CDR3 DNA: TGTGCCAGCAGCCAAGTGGGAGGGTCTGGCACAGATACGCAGTATTTT. Translation gives CASSQVGGSGTDTQYF.

The chain couples TRBV5-1 to TRBJ2-1; 14 bases line up with TRBD2. In germline, CDR1 is SGHRS, CDR2 YFSETQ. This CDR3 region has 13 residues. J gave up 13 bases and V 3 bases, and 3 bases lay outside the gene matches. For the CDR3, the DNA is TGCGCCAGCAGCTCGGGACTAGCGGGAGACCAGTTCTTC. Protein: CASSSGLAGDQFF. The full variable domain, rest sourced from reference TRBV5-1 and TRBJ2-1, is KAGVTQTPRYLIKTRGQQVTLSCSPISGHRSVSWYQQTPGQGLQFLFEYFSETQRNKGNFPGRFSGRQFSNSRSEMNVSTLELGDSALYLCASSSGLAGDQFFGPGTRLTVL.

This chain links TRBV19 with TRBJ1-4; D ambiguous. The CDR3 runs 14 residues. The germline V and J ends were trimmed by 5 bases and 5 bases, with 12 bases remaining between them. Germline values: CDR1 LNHDA, CDR2 SQIVND (reference sequence). The CDR3 loop is CASSWAVENEKLFF. CDR3 nucleotide sequence: TGTGCCAGTAGTTGGGCAGTTGAGAATGAAAAACTGTTTTTT.

The chain is built from TRBV5-8 and TRBJ1-1; D is unclear. V was pared by 2 bases and J by 4 bases, with 9 bases between. The CDR3 loop spans 13 amino acids. The germline V gene encodes CDR1 SGHTS and CDR2 YDEGEE. CDR3 residues: CASSLILSTEAFF. The CDR3 region has the DNA TGTGCCAGCAGCTTAATACTGAGCACTGAAGCTTTCTTT.

Here the CDR3 reads CASSLGGGANYEQYF. CDR3 nucleotides: TGTGCCAGCAGCTTAGGCGGGGGAGCAAACTACGAGCAGTACTTC. The chain has TRBV7-9 and TRBJ2-7, with 7 bases lining up with TRBD2. Germline CDR1 SEHNR, CDR2 FQNEAQ (reference sequence). The V segment lost 1 base and the J segment 3 bases; nucleotides outside the gene matches: 6. The CDR3 runs 15 residues.